This T cell receptor beta chain was sequenced during a study of shared clonotypes between healthy human individuals. Broader study findings: Clonotype sharing among donors likely depends on sequencing depth.

The protocol was immunoSEQ multiplex PCR, while the TCRdb copy is restricted to in-frame clones and leaves out a portion. The profile shows around 2.5 million clones, 93% of them singletons. The length of the CDR3 is 15 residues. The V end lost 1 base, the J end lost 0 bases, and 7 bases lay between the germline ends. Germline loops: CDR1 MGHDK, CDR2 SYGVNS. Concerning this clone itself: Antigen unknown. The same CDR3 arises from other DNA sequences in this sample as well.

The TCR originated in a man aged 18 to 30 in good health. Some clones in this sample may be carry-over from other donors' samples. Sample: naive CD4+ T cells from PBMCs. Subset meaning: CD45RA+ positively selected. The rearrangement links TRBV25-1 to TRBJ2-1, with D possibly being TRBD2 (5 bases). Written as DNA, the CDR3 is TGTGCCAGCAGTGAATTAGGGAGCTCCTACAATGAGCAGTTCTTC. It codes for CASSELGSSYNEQFF.